The sequence of this T cell receptor (beta chain) was determined in a study of CD8 T cells in Susac syndrome. Germline CDR1 is MNHEY and CDR2 is SVGAGI. Trimming removed 2 bases from V and 7 bases from J; junction bases left unmatched: 7. This CDR3 comprises 15 residues. This clonotype has a single count. CD8+ and CD4+ T cells from blood underwent TCR beta sequencing, which was carried out in a high-throughput format. It was treatment-naive patients with stable or active relapsing-remitting disease who made up the multiple sclerosis controls. In contrast to the negatively isolated CD8+ and CD4+ T cells, TEMRA cells were FACS-enriched. Reverse transcription used about 0.45 to 1 ug RNA and random hexamers. The TCR beta CDR3 was amplified by immunoSEQ multiplex PCR across 54 Vbeta, 13 Jbeta. TCRdb called the immunoSEQ multiplex PCR reads again in MiXCR, with one record for every CDR3 protein. The sample lists fewer than 350,000 distinct CDR3 sequences; about 92% were seen once.

This TCR was sampled from a human donor with multiple sclerosis. Sequencing input: CD4+ T cells from PBMCs. The J gene is TRBJ2-1, the V gene TRBV6-5; 8 positions agree with TRBD2. The CDR3 loop is CASSYLAGGGNEQFF. Written as DNA, the CDR3 is TGTGCCAGCAGTTACCTTGCGGGAGGTGGTAATGAGCAGTTCTTC.